Below are 24 T cell receptor beta chains sequenced from a single sample in a study of molecular identifiers for immune sequencing clone quantification. TCRdb analysed the PCR reads with MiXCR anew, one entry per CDR3 protein. Of about 100,000 distinct CDR3 sequences in the sample, around 30% are singletons; the top ten hold 9.7%. Sequenced: naive CD8+ T cells from blood, with Jurkat cell RNA spiked in. Subset meaning: FACS-sorted CD8+CD4-CCR7+CD45RA+ naive T cells. These receptors originate from a human donor in good health. Some libraries in this study had Jurkat cell RNA spiked in.

Comment on this clonotype: The conserved closing phenylalanine or tryptophan is absent in this CDR3, likely reflecting a read error. The DNA is left out, because the CDR3 cannot be placed on it with certainty; the CDR3 is given as TCRdb lists it. The gene calls are TRBV28 and TRBJ2-1; the D call of TRBD2 is as the table states it, not checked on the DNA. Inclusive of both ends, the CDR3 amounts to 12 amino acids. Germline CDR1 is MDHEN and CDR2 is SYDVKM. The CDR3 sequence is CACSFGPIIPFI.

In the case of this clonotype: Its ends do not fully match the called genes, so a read error is possible. The V and J genes are TRBV18 and TRBJ1-1, with no clear D. CDR1 is KGHSH, CDR2 LQKENI, per germline. The CDR3 is 15 amino acids. CDR3 in DNA: TGTGCCAGCTCACCACCGCTGGGAGCGGGCACTGAAGCTCTCTTT. This codes for CASSPPLGAGTEALF.

This clonotype appeared a few times. CDR3 coding DNA: TGTGCCAGCAGCACCGGGACTAACAATGAGCAGTTCTTC. Translating gives CASSTGTNNEQFF. V is TRBV13 and J is TRBJ2-1; 7 bases match TRBD2. The germline gives CDR1 PRHDT, CDR2 FYEKMQ (reference sequence). V lost 5 bases to trimming and J lost 5 bases; unmatched junction nucleotides: 3. CDR3 length: 13 amino acids.

This clonotype was found a few times. The chain joins TRBV4-2 to TRBJ1-1; 7 bases are a match to TRBD1. In germline, CDR1 is LGHNA, CDR2 YNFKEQ. This CDR3 is 15 amino acids long. The V gene end was trimmed by 1 base and the J gene end by 4 bases; junction bases not matched to a gene: 6. The CDR3 region has the DNA TGTGCCAGCAGCCAAGTCCCAGGGGGAGGCACTGAAGCTTTCTTT. Translating it yields CASSQVPGGGTEAFF.

The V call is TRBV7-6, the J call TRBJ2-5; D perhaps matches TRBD2 (5 bases). V lost 2 bases, J lost 2 bases, and 12 bases lay in between. Germline assignment: CDR1 SGHVS and CDR2 FNYEAQ. There are 15 residues in the CDR3. The CDR3 is CASSLRAPGQETQYF. CDR3 bases: TGTGCCAGCAGCTTACGGGCCCCGGGGCAAGAGACCCAGTACTTC.

This clonotype was found many times. V usage is TRBV20-1 and J usage is TRBJ2-7, with D possibly being TRBD1 (6 bases). CDR1 and CDR2 (germline): DFQATT, SNEGSKA (reference sequence). The CDR3 contains 12 residues. V lost 5 bases and J lost 4, with 12 bases in between. The CDR3 sequence is CSARTAGYEQYF. In nucleotides, the CDR3 is TGCAGTGCTCGGACAGCAGGTTACGAGCAGTACTTC.

The chain is built from TRBV9 and TRBJ2-2; D call uncertain. The CDR3 is 13 amino acids. Deletions cut 6 bases from V and 6 bases from J, with 12 bases between. CDR1 and CDR2 (germline): SGDLS, YYNGEE. CDR3 sequence (DNA): TGTGCCAGCAATTTGTCTCCCGCCGGGGAGCTGTTTTTT. Amino acids: CASNLSPAGELFF.

This sequence joins TRBV5-4 and TRBJ1-1, with D possibly TRBD1 on 6 matching bases. V was shortened by 6 bases and J by 3 bases, with 21 bases between the two germline ends. The germline gives CDR1 SGHNT, CDR2 YYREEE (reference sequence). This CDR3 has 16 amino acids. CDR3 bases: TGTGCCAGCACTAGGACAGTGGGCTTTAAGGACACTGAAGCTTTCTTT. Its translation: CASTRTVGFKDTEAFF.

CDR3 in amino acids: CASSLKRGISYNEQFF. DNA for the CDR3: TGTGCCAGCAGCTTAAAAAGGGGTATCTCCTACAATGAGCAGTTCTTC. The gene calls are TRBV7-8 and TRBJ2-1, with D possibly being TRBD1 (5 bases). The CDR3 has 16 residues. Germline V gene lookup returns CDR1 SGHVS and CDR2 FQNEAQ. Trimming shortened V by 2 bases and J by 0 bases, and 11 bases separated the two germline ends.

The chain couples TRBV3-1 to TRBJ1-1; D might be TRBD1 (5 bases). The CDR3 contains 16 residues. Germline lookup yields CDR1 LGHDT and CDR2 YNNKEL (reference sequence). Trimming cost V 0 bases and J 1 base, with 12 bases left between them. CDR3: CASSQDRGWENTEAFF. The CDR3 nucleotides are TGTGCCAGCAGCCAAGATAGGGGATGGGAGAACACTGAAGCTTTCTTT.

A few counts support this clonotype. The chain carries TRBV4-1 and TRBJ2-4, with 12 bases lining up with TRBD1. Trimming took 1 base from V and 13 from J; bases not matched to a gene: 14. The germline V gene encodes CDR1 MGHRA and CDR2 YSYEKL. The CDR3 is made up of 17 amino acids. Here the CDR3 reads CASSQVVFRDRGRDQYF. The CDR3 DNA is TGCGCCAGCAGCCAAGTAGTTTTCCGGGACAGGGGGCGAGACCAGTACTTC.

This clonotype was recorded at least ten times. The DNA for the CDR3 is TGTGCCAGCAGTTCCCTGGACAGGGAGGTAAAAGAGACCCAGTACTTC. Residues: CASSSLDREVKETQYF. The V call is TRBV28, the J call TRBJ2-5; 8 bases line up with TRBD1. Germline CDR1 MDHEN, CDR2 SYDVKM. The CDR3 totals 16 residues. The trim removed 4 bases at V and 3 bases at J, leaving 10 bases unmatched.

V and J are TRBV6-5 and TRBJ2-2, with D uncertain. The CDR3 spans 13 residues. The V end was cut by 4 bases, the J end by 6 bases, with 9 bases between. CDR1 is MNHEY and CDR2 is SVGAGI in the germline V gene. Here the CDR3 reads CASSFHHPGELFF. The DNA for the CDR3 is TGTGCCAGCAGTTTCCACCACCCCGGGGAGCTGTTTTTT.

Many counts were recorded for this clonotype. The V call is TRBV28, the J call TRBJ2-6; D possibly corresponds to TRBD1 (6 bases). The CDR3 loop spans 18 amino acids. The germline CDR1 and CDR2 sequences are MDHEN and SYDVKM. Trimming shortened V by 5 bases and J by 5 bases, and 22 bases separated the two germline ends. DNA for the CDR3: TGTGCCAGCAGTCCCATGACAGGTCCCCCAAGAAGGGCCAACGTCCTGACTTTC. It yields the protein CASSPMTGPPRRANVLTF.

This sequence joins TRBV20-1 and TRBJ2-7, with a tentative D call TRBD1 (5 bases). Germline V gives CDR1 DFQATT, CDR2 SNEGSKA (reference sequence). This CDR3 is built from 14 residues. The V and J ends lost 2 bases and 2 bases respectively, with 13 bases between them. This chain's CDR3 is CSARNVRGPYEQYF. CDR3 coding DNA: TGCAGTGCTAGAAACGTAAGGGGCCCCTACGAGCAGTACTTC.

About this clonotype: One end of the junction does not line up with germline, which may come from a read error. The rearrangement uses TRBV28 and TRBJ1-4; tentatively, D is TRBD1 (6 bases). CDR1 MDHEN and CDR2 SYDVKM come from the germline V gene. The CDR3 length is 15 residues. CDR3 region: CVSSLELGGDEKLFF. The CDR3, as DNA: TGTGTCAGCAGCCTGGAACTAGGGGGTGATGAAAAACTGTTTTTT.

This clonotype was recorded many times. Here the CDR3 reads CASSQVDTEAFF. Here the CDR3 DNA reads TGTGCCAGCAGTCAGGTAGACACTGAAGCTTTCTTT. The chain is built from TRBV12-3 or TRBV12-4 and TRBJ1-1; D not resolved. The CDR3 spans 12 residues. Trimming pared 5 bases from V and 3 bases from J, leaving 7 bases between.

This clonotype was detected only a few times. The rearrangement links TRBV29-1 to TRBJ2-2; D is ambiguous. Germline assignment: CDR1 SQVTM and CDR2 ANQGSEA. The V end was cut by 6 bases, the J end by 6 bases, with 14 bases between. The CDR3 runs to 13 residues. The CDR3 sequence is CSVVRRRAGELFF. The CDR3 DNA follows: TGCAGCGTGGTTCGGCGAAGGGCCGGGGAGCTGTTTTTT.

The CDR3 region is CASSKSYEQYF. The DNA for the CDR3 is TGTGCCAGCAGCAAATCCTACGAGCAGTACTTC. V usage is TRBV13 and J usage is TRBJ2-7; no definite D call. Germline V gives CDR1 PRHDT, CDR2 FYEKMQ (reference sequence). This CDR3 region has 11 residues. V was cut by 5 bases and J by 1 base, with 3 bases left in between.

This clonotype was seen ten or more times. The V call is TRBV13, the J call TRBJ2-3; TRBD2 is a possible D gene (5 bases). CDR3 length: 13 amino acids. Between the trimmed V and J ends, which lost 9 bases and 2 bases, there was a span of 12 bases. CDR1 is PRHDT, CDR2 FYEKMQ, per germline (reference sequence). The CDR3 is CASRSGNTDTQYF. Written as DNA, the CDR3 is TGTGCCAGTAGAAGCGGAAACACAGATACGCAGTATTTT.

This chain joins TRBV20-1 and TRBJ2-7; TRBD1 matches at 9 bases. CDR1 and CDR2 from the germline V gene are DFQATT and SNEGSKA (reference sequence). This CDR3 is 13 amino acids long. V lost 6 bases and J lost 3; bases outside the gene matches: 6. In DNA, the CDR3 is TGCAGTGCAAGGACAGGGGATTTCTACGAGCAGTACTTC. It yields the protein CSARTGDFYEQYF.

With respect to this clonotype: One end of the junction is discordant with germline, which a read error may explain. The gene calls are TRBV5-6 and TRBJ2-2; maybe TRBD2 (5 bases). The CDR3 covers 12 residues. The germline V gene encodes CDR1 SGHDT and CDR2 YYEEEE. The CDR3 nucleotides are TGTGCCAGCAGCGCGAACACCGGGGAGCTGCTTTTT. It translates to CASSANTGELLF.

This clonotype was seen a few times. The CDR3 reads CASSATGPYYNEQFF. In DNA, the CDR3 is TGTGCCAGCAGCGCTACCGGGCCCTACTACAATGAGCAGTTCTTC. The J gene is TRBJ2-1, the V gene TRBV7-9, with D unresolved. The germline V and J ends were trimmed by 5 bases and 3 bases, with 14 bases remaining between them. CDR1 and CDR2 (germline): SEHNR, FQNEAQ (reference sequence). This CDR3 is 15 amino acids long.

V and J are TRBV4-2 and TRBJ2-7, with TRBD1 matching over 12 bases. Germline V CDR1 and CDR2: LGHNA, YNFKEQ. Trimming at V came to 0 bases and at J to 6 bases, leaving 6 bases not matched to a gene. The CDR3 spans 16 residues. The CDR3 DNA reads as TGTGCCAGCAGCCAAGACGGGGGGACAGGGGGCAGCGAGCAGTACTTC. Encoded protein: CASSQDGGTGGSEQYF.